This T cell receptor (beta chain) was observed in a study of cytomegalovirus exposure and HLA in healthy donors. The study's findings and limits: Despite most TCR sequences being rare, some public TCRs occurred in many donors.

Libraries were prepared by immunoSEQ multiplex PCR; TCRdb keeps only in-frame clonotypes and omits some of them. The data show 70,000 to 75,000 clones, with approximately 94% seen just once and roughly 0.94% held by the top ten. In this sample, this clone turned up once. The antigen remains unidentified. The germline V gene encodes CDR1 SNHLY and CDR2 FYNNEI. The CDR3 spans 17 residues. The V and J ends lost 4 bases and 2 bases, in that order; junction bases with no gene match: 8. The sample taken for sequencing was PBMCs. The clonotype originates from a young woman in good health and CMV-seronegative. The chain has TRBV2 and TRBJ2-5; 12 nucleotides agree with TRBD2. The CDR3 loop reads CASSGRYGLAGQETQYF. In DNA, the CDR3 is TGTGCCAGCAGTGGAAGATATGGACTAGCGGGACAAGAGACCCAGTACTTC.